This T cell receptor beta chain was recovered during a study of identical twins. TCRdb itself ran the 5' RACE reads through MiXCR, one entry per CDR3 protein. This sample has approximately 190,000 distinct CDR3 sequences, with less than 20% found just once. In this sample, this clonotype turned up a few times. Its matching antigen is unknown. Broader study findings: Twins' excess sharing was less marked for out-of-frame beta sequences.

CDR1 ENHRY and CDR2 SYGVKD come from the germline V gene. With 0 bases removed from V and 1 base from J, the gap between germline ends came to 18 bases. This CDR3 has 19 amino acids. The same specimen was also included in a second study, on T cells expressing NK-cell markers. That publication notes: The share of CD8+ T cells held by dominant NKG2C+ clonotypes was about 1.0-7.5% in 5 or 6 donors.

J is TRBJ2-2 and V is TRBV10-3, with D perhaps matching TRBD1 or TRBD2 (5 bases each). The sequenced sample consisted of CD8+ T cells sorted from blood. The receptor was derived from a woman between 18 and 30 years old in good health. CDR3 residues: CAISESPGPHMRNTGELFF. The DNA of the CDR3 is TGTGCCATCAGTGAGTCTCCGGGACCGCATATGAGGAACACCGGGGAGCTGTTTTTT.